This entry is about one T cell receptor beta chain. The antigen this receptor binds is unknown. It has no much larger one-base neighbor in the sample; base qualities were not kept. Libraries were made using the immunoSEQ multiplex PCR assay. Imported from immuneACCESS, the table was reduced by TCRdb to in-frame sequences with V and J called. These copies leave out some clones; in studies compared against another copy, an unresolved V gene accounts for under half, and the cause of the remainder is not known. The table for this sample lists under 95,000 clones; more than 95% of them were counted only once. Together, the top ten hold approximately 0.15% of the sample. This entry is derived from a study of technical replicates of blood from several donors (TCRdb year 2017). The V and J ends are trimmed by 6 bases and 7 bases, leaving 12 bases between them. The CDR3 goes from the cysteine to the phenylalanine over 13 residues. The kept DNA is CDR3 alone, 39 bases in frame from the first base. CDR1 and CDR2, looked up from the germline V gene (reference sequence), are LNHDA and SQIVND.

This chain is built from TRBV19 and TRBJ2-2; the D gene is unclear. The clonotype was recovered from a human donor in good health. Sequencing was done on a sample of T cells isolated from PBMCs. The CDR3 reads CASRAATGGELFF. The DNA is as follows: TGTGCCAGTAGGGCCGCGACGGGCGGGGAGCTGTTTTTT.